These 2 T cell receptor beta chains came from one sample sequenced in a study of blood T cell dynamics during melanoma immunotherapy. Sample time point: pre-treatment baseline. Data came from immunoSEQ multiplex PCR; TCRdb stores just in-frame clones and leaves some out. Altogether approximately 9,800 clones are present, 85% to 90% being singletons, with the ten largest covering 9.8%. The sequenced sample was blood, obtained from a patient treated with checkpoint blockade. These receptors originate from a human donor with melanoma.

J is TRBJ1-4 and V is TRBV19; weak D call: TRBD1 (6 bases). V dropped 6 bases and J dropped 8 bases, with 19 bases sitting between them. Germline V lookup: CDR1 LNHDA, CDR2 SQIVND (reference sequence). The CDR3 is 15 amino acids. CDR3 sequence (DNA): TGTGCCAGTAGCCTCCGACAGGCGGGTATGGAAAAACTGTTTTTT. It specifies CASSLRQAGMEKLFF.

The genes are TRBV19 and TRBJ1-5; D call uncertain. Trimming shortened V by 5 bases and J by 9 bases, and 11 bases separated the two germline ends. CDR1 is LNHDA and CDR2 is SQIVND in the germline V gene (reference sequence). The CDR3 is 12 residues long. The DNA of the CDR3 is TGTGCCAGTAGTTCGGTTCCGGGGCCCCAGCATTTT. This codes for CASSSVPGPQHF. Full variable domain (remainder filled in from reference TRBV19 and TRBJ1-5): DGGITQSPKYLFRKEGQNVTLSCEQNLNHDAMYWYRQDPGQGLRLIYYSQIVNDFQKGDIAEGYSVSREKKESFPLTVTSAQKNPTAFYLCASSSVPGPQHFGDGTRLSIL.